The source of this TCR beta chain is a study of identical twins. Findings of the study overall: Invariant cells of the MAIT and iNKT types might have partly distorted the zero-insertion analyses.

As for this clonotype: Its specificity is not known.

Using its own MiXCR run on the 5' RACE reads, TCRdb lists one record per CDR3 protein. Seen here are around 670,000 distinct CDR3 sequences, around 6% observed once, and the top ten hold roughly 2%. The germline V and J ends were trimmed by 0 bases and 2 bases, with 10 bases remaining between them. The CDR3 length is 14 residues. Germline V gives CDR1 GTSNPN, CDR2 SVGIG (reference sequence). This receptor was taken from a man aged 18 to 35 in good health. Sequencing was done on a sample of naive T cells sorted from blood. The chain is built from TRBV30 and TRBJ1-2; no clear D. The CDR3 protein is CAWSVAALNYGYTF. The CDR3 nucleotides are TGTGCCTGGAGTGTGGCAGCATTGAACTATGGCTACACCTTC. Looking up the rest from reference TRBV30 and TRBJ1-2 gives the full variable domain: SQTIHQWPATLVQPVGSPLSLECTVEGTSNPNLYWYRQAAGRGLQLLFYSVGIGQISSEVPQNLSASRPQDRQFILSSKKLLLSDSGFYLCAWSVAALNYGYTFGSGTRLTVV.